Below are 26 T cell receptor beta chains sequenced from a single sample in a study of blood T cell repertoires in COVID-19. Clones were read by immunoSEQ multiplex PCR, and TCRdb kept only the in-frame ones, dropping some. The sample consists of more than 400,000 clones, around 90% of them appearing once. Material for sequencing was PBMCs or T cells enriched from blood (not recorded which). These receptors were taken from a woman aged 18 to 35 who had recovered from COVID-19.

This chain uses TRBV28 with TRBJ2-2; 8 bases agree with TRBD1. Germline values: CDR1 MDHEN, CDR2 SYDVKM. The V gene end was trimmed by 6 bases and the J gene end by 5 bases; junction bases not matched to a gene: 8. There are 15 residues in the CDR3. The CDR3 sequence: CASRFPGGATGELFF. The CDR3 nucleotides are TGTGCCAGCAGATTCCCAGGGGGCGCGACCGGGGAGCTGTTTTTT.

The chain carries TRBV11-2 and TRBJ2-1; 10 nucleotides agree with TRBD2. Germline trimming cut 4 bases from V and 4 bases from J; bases unmatched to any gene: 4. CDR1 and CDR2 (germline): SGHAT, FQNNGV. This CDR3 region has 15 residues. CDR3 sequence (DNA): TGTGCCAGCAGCTCGCTAGCGGGGGTTTACAATGAGCAGTTCTTC. Encoded protein: CASSSLAGVYNEQFF.

J is TRBJ2-7 and V is TRBV5-1; weak D call: TRBD2 (6 bases). CDR1 is SGHRS and CDR2 is YFSETQ in the germline V gene. Trimming took 4 bases from V and 6 from J, leaving 11 bases between them. The CDR3 runs to 12 residues. In DNA form, the CDR3 reads TGCGCCAGCAGCCCGTACGGGAGCGAGCAGTACTTC. Protein sequence: CASSPYGSEQYF.

This chain links TRBV29-1 with TRBJ1-2, with D possibly being TRBD1 (5 bases). The CDR3 is 11 amino acids. The V end lost 7 bases, the J end lost 8 bases, and 14 bases lay between the germline ends. The germline CDR1 and CDR2 sequences are SQVTM and ANQGSEA. CDR3 sequence: CSAPVGGGYTF. DNA of the CDR3: TGCAGCGCCCCGGTCGGGGGGGGCTACACCTTC.

V usage is TRBV7-8 and J usage is TRBJ1-1; 9 positions agree with TRBD1. V shed 4 bases, J shed 5 bases, and the junction held 2 bases outside the gene matches. The CDR3 has 13 amino acids. Germline V gene data show CDR1 as SGHVS and CDR2 as FQNEAQ. The DNA of the CDR3 is TGTGCCAGCAGCTGGGACAGGGCAACTGAAGCTTTCTTT. Protein sequence: CASSWDRATEAFF.

The rearrangement joins TRBV5-8 to TRBJ2-3; 9 bases agree with TRBD1. This CDR3 is 15 amino acids long. The ends lost 1 base at V and 5 bases at J; junction bases unmatched: 5. Germline CDR1 reads SGHTS; CDR2 reads YDEGEE. In DNA form, the CDR3 reads TGTGCCAGCAGCTTGAGACAGGGGGGAGGAGATACGCAGTATTTT. Translated: CASSLRQGGGDTQYF.

The chain employs TRBV7-9 and TRBJ1-2; D unresolved. Germline CDR1 reads SEHNR; CDR2 reads FQNEAQ (reference sequence). This CDR3 is 16 amino acids long. V gave up 0 bases and J gave up 0 bases, with 11 bases separating them. The CDR3 nucleotides are TGTGCCAGCAGCTTAGCGAGGGCCGAGCCTAACTATGGCTACACCTTC. This sequence encodes CASSLARAEPNYGYTF.

The chain carries TRBV3-1 (or the pseudogene TRBV3-2) and TRBJ1-4; no firm D call. V dropped 3 bases and J dropped 3 bases, with 5 bases sitting between them. The germline CDR1 and CDR2 sequences are LGHDT and YNNKEL (reference sequence). The CDR3 is 13 amino acids. CDR3 loop: CASSHHSNEKLFF. In DNA form, the CDR3 reads TGTGCCAGCAGCCACCACTCTAATGAAAAACTGTTTTTT.

The chain couples TRBV12-3 or TRBV12-4 to TRBJ2-3; 7 bases match TRBD2. This CDR3 has 12 amino acids. The trim removed 3 bases at V and 8 bases at J, leaving 2 bases unmatched. The CDR3 DNA is TGTGCCAGCAGTTTTCCGGGGGGTACGCAGTATTTT. Translating gives CASSFPGGTQYF.

The chain carries TRBV2 and TRBJ2-5; TRBD2 agrees at 7 bases. The CDR3 has 15 amino acids. V lost 8 bases, J lost 2 bases, and 11 bases stayed unmatched. Germline V gives CDR1 SNHLY, CDR2 FYNNEI. Here the CDR3 DNA reads TGTGCCAGCTCAATAGAGGCGGGGGAACAAGAGACCCAGTACTTC. This translates into CASSIEAGEQETQYF.

The V call is TRBV7-3, the J call TRBJ1-5; TRBD1 is a possible D gene (5 bases). V was trimmed by 0 bases and J by 4 bases, leaving 10 bases between them. The CDR3 contains 15 residues. From germline, CDR1 is SGHTA and CDR2 FQGTGA. The DNA of the CDR3 is TGTGCCAGCAGCTTAACTTGGGGGGAGAATCAGCCCCAGCATTTT. This sequence encodes CASSLTWGENQPQHF. The variable domain in full, with the rest retrieved from reference TRBV7-3 and TRBJ1-5, is GAGVSQTPSNKVTEKGKYVELRCDPISGHTALYWYRQSLGQGPEFLIYFQGTGAADDSGLPNDRFFAVRPEGSVSTLKIQRTERGDSAVYLCASSLTWGENQPQHFGDGTRLSIL.

This clone was seen more than once but under ten times. The chain recombines TRBV7-2 with TRBJ1-2; 7 bases align to TRBD1. V trimming: 3 bases; J trimming: 3 bases; junction bases outside the gene matches: 7. The CDR3 contains 15 residues. The germline V gene has CDR1 SGHTA and CDR2 FQGNSA. This CDR3 reads CASSFQGEVYYGYTF. CDR3 nucleotide sequence: TGTGCCAGCAGCTTTCAGGGGGAGGTATACTATGGCTACACCTTC.

This chain uses TRBV14 with TRBJ1-1, with D unclear. Per germline, CDR1 SGHDN and CDR2 FVKESK. The CDR3 extends over 13 amino acids. Trimming took off 8 bases at V and 3 bases at J, with 13 bases between the two ends. CDR3 bases: TGTGCCAGCTGCTTCCTTGGAGACACTGAAGCTTTCTTT. Protein product: CASCFLGDTEAFF.

This chain joins TRBV27 and TRBJ2-7; D uncertain. This CDR3 region has 12 residues. Deletions cut 7 bases from V and 6 bases from J, with 13 bases between. CDR1 and CDR2 (germline): MNHEY, SMNVEV (reference sequence). The CDR3 DNA reads TGTGCCAGCAAAGGCTCGGCGGCCGAGCAGTACTTC. This sequence encodes CASKGSAAEQYF.

The chain uses TRBV3-1 (or the pseudogene TRBV3-2) and TRBJ1-1, with D maybe TRBD1 (5 bases). CDR3 length: 14 residues. V gave up 5 bases and J gave up 0 bases, with 10 bases separating them. Germline lookup yields CDR1 LGHDT and CDR2 YNNKEL (reference sequence). In DNA form, the CDR3 reads TGTGCCAGCAGCGCGGAGGGGATGAACACTGAAGCTTTCTTT. It codes for CASSAEGMNTEAFF.

The genes are TRBV10-3 and TRBJ2-7, with TRBD1 matching over 8 bases. This CDR3 has 14 residues. Germline V CDR1 and CDR2: ENHRY, SYGVKD. Unmatched junction bases numbered 8, after V lost 5 bases and J lost 5 bases. In nucleotides, the CDR3 is TGTGCCATCAGTTTGCCGGGACAGGCCAACGAGCAGTACTTC. Translated: CAISLPGQANEQYF.

This sequence joins TRBV7-8 and TRBJ1-2; 7 bases map to TRBD1. The CDR3 covers 13 residues. Losses at the gene ends were 3 bases for V and 4 bases for J; bases not matched to a gene: 2. Germline V gene sequence: CDR1 SGHVS, CDR2 FQNEAQ. The CDR3 DNA reads as TGTGCCAGCAGCTTCGGGACAGCCTATGGCTACACCTTC. This encodes CASSFGTAYGYTF.

The genes are TRBV19 and TRBJ1-2, with 8 bases lining up with TRBD1. In germline, CDR1 is LNHDA, CDR2 SQIVND (reference sequence). After removal of 8 bases from V and 12 bases from J, the junction contained 8 bases not matched to a gene. CDR3 length: 11 amino acids. The CDR3 loop is CASEDRERHTF. As DNA, the CDR3 is TGTGCCAGTGAGGACAGGGAAAGGCACACCTTC.

The genes are TRBV5-4 and TRBJ1-1, with D tentatively TRBD1 (5 bases). CDR3 length equals 14 residues. Trimming cost V 4 bases and J 4 bases, with 14 bases left between them. CDR1 and CDR2 (germline): SGHNT, YYREEE (reference sequence). CDR3 bases: TGTGCCAGCAGCAGTCCGGGACTCTTCACTGAAGCTTTCTTT. This translates into CASSSPGLFTEAFF. Looking up the rest from reference TRBV5-4 and TRBJ1-1 gives the full variable domain: ETGVTQSPTHLIKTRGQQVTLRCSSQSGHNTVSWYQQALGQGPQFIFQYYREEENGRGNFPPRFSGLQFPNYSSELNVNALELDDSALYLCASSSPGLFTEAFFGQGTRLTVV.

The J gene is TRBJ2-7, the V gene TRBV11-2, with TRBD2 matching over 10 bases. The CDR3 extends over 15 amino acids. The V gene's germline CDR1 is SGHAT and CDR2 FQNNGV. V was pared by 2 bases and J by 3 bases, with 4 bases of the junction left unmatched. CDR3 protein: CASSLSGGAVYEQYF. The CDR3 nucleotides are TGTGCCAGCAGCTTAAGCGGGGGGGCCGTCTACGAGCAGTACTTC.

The gene calls are TRBV12-5 and TRBJ1-5; D gene ambiguous. CDR3 length equals 19 residues. Looked up from germline, CDR1 is LGHNT and CDR2 is FRNRAP. Deletions cut 0 bases from V and 0 bases from J, with 18 bases between. CDR3 bases: TGTGCTAGTGGTTTGGTACGAGACGGAACAGCATATAGCAATCAGCCCCAGCATTTT. Protein: CASGLVRDGTAYSNQPQHF. The variable domain in full, with the rest retrieved from reference TRBV12-5 and TRBJ1-5, is DARVTQTPRHKVTEMGQEVTMRCQPILGHNTVFWYRQTMMQGLELLAYFRNRAPLDDSGMPKDRFSAEMPDATLATLKIQPSEPRDSAVYFCASGLVRDGTAYSNQPQHFGDGTRLSIL.

The V gene is TRBV14, the J gene TRBJ1-1; perhaps TRBD1 as D (6 bases). Looked up from germline, CDR1 is SGHDN and CDR2 is FVKESK. The CDR3 consists of 15 residues. The germline V and J ends were trimmed by 4 bases and 1 base, with 13 bases remaining between them. The CDR3 nucleotides are TGTGCCAGCAGCCCTACCGGGACAACGAACACTGAAGCTTTCTTT. The encoded protein is CASSPTGTTNTEAFF.

The CDR3 spells CASSPREGARNTEAFF. The DNA of the CDR3 is TGTGCCAGTAGCCCCCGGGAGGGGGCGCGGAACACTGAAGCTTTCTTT. The chain recombines TRBV19 with TRBJ1-1; 7 nucleotides align to TRBD1. Germline values: CDR1 LNHDA, CDR2 SQIVND (reference sequence). The V gene end was trimmed by 6 bases and the J gene end by 1 base; junction bases not matched to a gene: 11. CDR3 length equals 16 residues.

The chain joins TRBV7-9 to TRBJ2-1, with 7 nucleotides matching TRBD1. V was clipped by 4 bases and J by 0 bases; unmatched bases: 12. The CDR3 length is 18 residues. Germline V gene sequence: CDR1 SEHNR, CDR2 FQNEAQ (reference sequence). The CDR3 bases are TGTGCCAGCAGCTCCGACAGGGTAGGAGGCCTCTCCTACAATGAGCAGTTCTTC. It codes for CASSSDRVGGLSYNEQFF.

The chain joins TRBV5-6 to TRBJ1-2; unclear D gene. V lost 4 bases and J 6 bases, leaving 13 bases between the germline ends. This CDR3 has 13 residues. CDR1 is SGHDT, CDR2 YYEEEE, per germline. CDR3 in amino acids: CASSLGSKDGYTF. CDR3 DNA: TGTGCCAGCAGCCTTGGGAGTAAAGATGGCTACACCTTC.

The chain employs TRBV11-3 and TRBJ2-1; 10 positions agree with TRBD2. V was pared by 5 bases and J by 6 bases, with 7 bases of the junction left unmatched. Germline values: CDR1 SGHNT, CDR2 YENEEA. The CDR3 consists of 15 residues. The CDR3 bases are TGTGCCAGCAGCCCTAGCGGGGGAAGAGTCAATGAGCAGTTCTTC. It specifies CASSPSGGRVNEQFF.